What follows is one TCR beta chain and its context. What it binds is not known. This specimen comes from a study of OX40 agonist ivuxolimab in advanced cancers. Turning to the study itself: Ivuxolimab was delivered to patients intravenously every 2 weeks at doses spanning 0.01 to 10 mg/kg. Study results and limitations: CD8+ T cells showed, on average, more clonal expansion than CD4+ cells.

The method was immunoSEQ multiplex PCR; TCRdb's version includes in-frame clones alone and lacks a portion of them. Among 68,000 or so clones listed, roughly nine tenths were seen once. V lost 5 bases, J lost 3 bases, and 10 bases lay in between. The CDR3 has 13 residues. Germline V lookup: CDR1 SGHNT, CDR2 YENEEA. The sequences come from CD4+ or CD8+ T cells sorted from blood, collected in a trial of the OX40 agonist ivuxolimab. The clonotype originates from an adult with an advanced solid tumor such as melanoma, head and neck, liver or kidney cancer. This sequence joins TRBV11-3 and TRBJ1-1; D call uncertain. CDR3 protein: CASSPVAHTEAFF. The CDR3, as DNA: TGTGCCAGCAGCCCGGTCGCGCACACTGAAGCTTTCTTT.